These 29 T cell receptor beta chains share one sample of origin, sequenced in a study of shared clonotypes between healthy human individuals (dated by TCRdb to the early 2020s). To prepare the library, the immunoSEQ multiplex PCR assay was applied. What TCRdb holds here is the immuneACCESS table cut down to in-frame rearrangements. Part of the clones is not present; checked against another copy, under half of the missing clones reflect an unresolved V gene, and the others are unexplained. This sample lists some 1 million clones; approximately 76% were detected once. The top ten clones comprise 1.4% of the sample. The sample taken for sequencing was memory CD4+ T cells sorted from blood. The cell subset or site label, read with the paper, signifies: CD45RA-negative fraction. The receptors come from a young man in good health.

This clone came up a few times. The gene calls are TRBV18 and TRBJ2-6; D may be TRBD2 (6 bases). The CDR3 is 16 residues long. CDR1 is KGHSH, CDR2 LQKENI, per germline. The V gene lost 5 bases and the J gene lost 0 bases, with 11 bases spanning the gap. This chain's CDR3 is CASSNGGSSGANVLTF. CDR3 bases: TGTGCCAGCTCAAACGGAGGGAGCTCTGGGGCCAACGTCCTGACTTTC.

V is TRBV5-1 and J is TRBJ2-3; the D call may be TRBD1 or TRBD2 (6 bases each). CDR1 SGHRS and CDR2 YFSETQ come from the germline V gene. Deletions cut 6 bases from V and 1 base from J, with 18 bases between. This CDR3 is 16 amino acids long. The CDR3 sequence: CASTPGAVGRTDTQYF. In DNA, the CDR3 is TGCGCCAGCACCCCGGGGGCAGTGGGGCGCACAGATACGCAGTATTTT.

The chain carries TRBV28 and TRBJ1-2; D is unresolved. The ends were cut back, 6 bases at V and 0 bases at J, with 14 bases in the middle. The length of the CDR3 is 15 residues. Germline assignment: CDR1 MDHEN and CDR2 SYDVKM. This CDR3 is CASSLFVIANYGYTF. CDR3 DNA: TGTGCCAGCAGCCTCTTCGTGATAGCTAACTATGGCTACACCTTC.

The chain is built from TRBV28 and TRBJ1-2; the D is unclear. V dropped 4 bases and J dropped 4 bases, with 16 bases sitting between them. This CDR3 has 15 amino acids. Per the germline V gene, CDR1 is MDHEN and CDR2 is SYDVKM. The CDR3 nucleotides read TGTGCCAGCAGTTCCAACGATCCTCCCACCTATGGCTACACCTTC. As protein: CASSSNDPPTYGYTF.

Only one count was recorded for this clone. V and J are TRBV9 and TRBJ2-2, with TRBD1 as a possible D gene (6 bases). This CDR3 is 14 amino acids long. V lost 7 bases to trimming and J lost 1 base, with 11 bases between them. Germline V gene data show CDR1 as SGDLS and CDR2 as YYNGEE. The DNA of the CDR3 is TGTGCCAGCGGCCTACAGGGGAACACCGGGGAGCTGTTTTTT. Translating gives CASGLQGNTGELFF.

The chain combines TRBV5-1 with TRBJ2-5; 8 bases agree with TRBD1. CDR3 length equals 16 residues. In germline, CDR1 is SGHRS, CDR2 YFSETQ. V lost 0 bases, J lost 4 bases, and 8 bases stayed unmatched. CDR3 DNA: TGCGCCAGCAGCTTGGGCGATTCTACAGGGGGAGAGACCCAGTACTTC. Protein: CASSLGDSTGGETQYF.

The V call is TRBV5-1, the J call TRBJ1-4; TRBD1 matches 7 bases. CDR1 is SGHRS and CDR2 is YFSETQ in the germline V gene. V was pared by 0 bases and J by 2 bases, with 7 bases of the junction left unmatched. This CDR3 region has 17 residues. The CDR3 DNA follows: TGCGCCAGCAGCTTGGGGTATCAAGGGGGCACTAATGAAAAACTGTTTTTT. The encoded protein is CASSLGYQGGTNEKLFF. Supplemented by reference TRBV5-1 and TRBJ1-4, the full variable domain reads KAGVTQTPRYLIKTRGQQVTLSCSPISGHRSVSWYQQTPGQGLQFLFEYFSETQRNKGNFPGRFSGRQFSNSRSEMNVSTLELGDSALYLCASSLGYQGGTNEKLFFGSGTQLSVL.

The chain recombines TRBV9 with TRBJ2-3, with 11 bases aligning to TRBD2. V was pared by 2 bases and J by 0 bases, with 23 bases of the junction left unmatched. Germline-derived CDR1 and CDR2 are SGDLS and YYNGEE. The length of the CDR3 is 23 residues. The CDR3 loop is CASSVGWGAPVTSGRASTDTQYF. CDR3 sequence (DNA): TGTGCCAGCAGCGTGGGATGGGGGGCGCCTGTTACTAGCGGGAGAGCTAGCACAGATACGCAGTATTTT.

The rearrangement joins TRBV30 to TRBJ2-1, with 9 bases fitting TRBD1. J gave up 4 bases and V 2 bases, and 3 bases lay outside the gene matches. Germline V gene data show CDR1 as GTSNPN and CDR2 as SVGIG (reference sequence). The CDR3 extends over 14 amino acids. CDR3 residues: CAWSTGTGYNEQFF. DNA for the CDR3: TGTGCCTGGAGTACCGGGACAGGGTACAATGAGCAGTTCTTC.

This clone was seen only once. J is TRBJ1-1 and V is TRBV11-1; 8 bases map to TRBD1. This CDR3 spans 17 amino acids. V lost 5 bases, J lost 0 bases, and 11 bases stayed unmatched. Germline V gene lookup returns CDR1 SGHAT and CDR2 FQDESV (reference sequence). The CDR3 here is CASSPRTGSSMNTEAFF. CDR3 nucleotide sequence: TGTGCCAGCAGCCCCCGGACAGGGAGCTCAATGAACACTGAAGCTTTCTTT. The full variable domain, in which reference TRBV11-1 and TRBJ1-1 provide the parts outside the CDR3, is EAEVAQSPRYKITEKSQAVAFWCDPISGHATLYWYRQILGQGPELLVQFQDESVVDDSQLPKDRFSAERLKGVDSTLKIQPAELGDSAMYLCASSPRTGSSMNTEAFFGQGTRLTVV.

The rearrangement joins TRBV29-1 to TRBJ2-5; D tentatively reads TRBD1 or TRBD2 (7 bases each). Trimming cost V 7 bases and J 5 bases, with 17 bases left between them. The CDR3 sequence is 13 residues long. CDR1 SQVTM and CDR2 ANQGSEA come from the germline V gene. The CDR3 reads CSGNRGGTETQYF. Written as DNA, the CDR3 is TGCAGCGGCAACAGGGGAGGGACGGAGACCCAGTACTTC.

The chain is built from TRBV11-2 and TRBJ2-5; 13 bases map to TRBD2. The V gene end was trimmed by 6 bases and the J gene end by 5 bases; junction bases not matched to a gene: 9. Germline lookup yields CDR1 SGHAT and CDR2 FQNNGV. This CDR3 contains 16 residues. DNA for the CDR3: TGTGCCAGCAGGCCCACTAGCGGGGGGGCCGGTGAGACCCAGTACTTC. This gives the protein CASRPTSGGAGETQYF.

The chain employs TRBV2 and TRBJ2-7, with a tentative D call TRBD2 (7 bases). This CDR3 contains 14 residues. The germline V gene has CDR1 SNHLY and CDR2 FYNNEI. V lost 4 bases, J lost 6 bases, and 16 bases lay in between. CDR3 sequence reads: CASSVFGGRREQYF. DNA of the CDR3: TGTGCCAGCAGTGTCTTCGGGGGGCGCCGCGAGCAGTACTTC. The full variable domain, with the rest looked up from reference TRBV2 and TRBJ2-7, is EPEVTQTPSHQVTQMGQEVILRCVPISNHLYFYWYRQILGQKVEFLVSFYNNEISEKSEIFDDQFSVERPDGSNFTLKIRSTKLEDSAMYFCASSVFGGRREQYFGPGTRLTVT.

This chain connects TRBV11-2 to TRBJ2-2, with a tentative D call TRBD1 (5 bases). The V end lost 6 bases, the J end lost 0 bases, and 11 bases lay between the germline ends. The CDR3 is 15 residues long. Looked up from germline, CDR1 is SGHAT and CDR2 is FQNNGV. This CDR3 reads CASSHRGSNTGELFF. The CDR3, as DNA: TGTGCCAGCAGTCATAGGGGCTCGAACACCGGGGAGCTGTTTTTT. The full variable domain, in which reference TRBV11-2 and TRBJ2-2 provide the parts outside the CDR3, is EAGVAQSPRYKIIEKRQSVAFWCNPISGHATLYWYQQILGQGPKLLIQFQNNGVVDDSQLPKDRFSAERLKGVDSTLKIQPAKLEDSAVYLCASSHRGSNTGELFFGEGSRLTVL.

V gene TRBV7-8 combines with J gene TRBJ2-1, with TRBD2 matching 11 bases. With 5 bases clipped from V and 3 bases from J, the junction kept 12 bases outside the gene matches. The CDR3 contains 18 residues. Germline loops: CDR1 SGHVS, CDR2 FQNEAQ. Here the CDR3 reads CASSEDLISGGVYNEQFF. The CDR3 DNA reads as TGTGCCAGCAGCGAAGACTTAATTAGCGGGGGGGTCTACAATGAGCAGTTCTTC.

About this clone itself: Being one base from a much bigger clone, this may be a read error. Additional DNA sequences in this sample encode the identical CDR3. The chain couples TRBV14 to TRBJ2-5, with 15 nucleotides matching TRBD2. CDR3 length: 15 residues. CDR1 SGHDN and CDR2 FVKESK come from the germline V gene. CDR3 protein: CASSRTSGREETQYF. CDR3 nucleotides: TGTGCCAGCAGTAGGACTAGCGGGAGGGAAGAGACCCAATACTTC.

The rearrangement links TRBV5-6 to TRBJ2-2, with 8 positions matching TRBD2. The germline CDR1 and CDR2 sequences are SGHDT and YYEEEE. This CDR3 comprises 17 residues. Trimming took 9 bases from V and 5 from J; bases not matched to a gene: 18. Written as DNA, the CDR3 is TGTGCCAAGGTCGGCTCCGGGACTAGGAGTCTAACCGGGGAGCTGTTTTTT. Translation gives CAKVGSGTRSLTGELFF.

The rearrangement uses TRBV11-2 and TRBJ2-7; 9 bases fit TRBD1. The CDR3 contains 17 residues. Trimming took 3 bases from V and 3 from J; bases not matched to a gene: 12. From germline, CDR1 is SGHAT and CDR2 FQNNGV. The DNA for the CDR3 is TGTGCCAGCAGCTTTACCGGGACAGGGAGAAAACGCTACGAGCAGTACTTC. Residues: CASSFTGTGRKRYEQYF. Variable domain in full (rest from reference TRBV11-2 and TRBJ2-7): EAGVAQSPRYKIIEKRQSVAFWCNPISGHATLYWYQQILGQGPKLLIQFQNNGVVDDSQLPKDRFSAERLKGVDSTLKIQPAKLEDSAVYLCASSFTGTGRKRYEQYFGPGTRLTVT.

The rearrangement links TRBV19 to TRBJ2-2, with TRBD2 as a possible D gene (6 bases). The germline V gene encodes CDR1 LNHDA and CDR2 SQIVND (reference sequence). V gave up 3 bases and J gave up 1 base, with 12 bases separating them. The length of the CDR3 is 16 residues. The CDR3 bases are TGTGCCAGTAGTATCGGTCTAGCGCAGAACACCGGGGAGCTGTTTTTT. Amino acids: CASSIGLAQNTGELFF.

The chain couples TRBV28 to TRBJ2-1; 10 bases line up with TRBD2. V lost 2 bases and J lost 7; bases outside the gene matches: 5. Germline V gene sequence: CDR1 MDHEN, CDR2 SYDVKM. The CDR3 length is 15 residues. The CDR3 here is CASSLEGLASNEQFF. The CDR3 DNA follows: TGTGCCAGCAGTTTAGAGGGACTAGCGAGTAATGAGCAGTTCTTC.

This clone was detected a few times. This sample includes further DNA sequences coding for the same CDR3. The chain employs TRBV15 and TRBJ2-7; tentatively, D is TRBD1 (5 bases). V lost 0 bases, J lost 4 bases, and 7 bases lay in between. The CDR3 sequence is 13 residues long. Per germline, CDR1 LNHNV and CDR2 YYDKDF (reference sequence). In nucleotides, the CDR3 is TGTGCCACCAGCAGAGATCAGGGTTACGAGCAGTACTTC. Encoded protein: CATSRDQGYEQYF.

This clone has a handful of counts. The genes are TRBV28 and TRBJ2-5, with TRBD1 identical over 8 bases. Unmatched junction bases numbered 8, after V lost 3 bases and J lost 5 bases. Looked up from germline, CDR1 is MDHEN and CDR2 is SYDVKM. This CDR3 contains 15 residues. The CDR3 DNA is TGTGCCAGCAGTTTTCGGGCAGGGGGCCACGAGACCCAGTACTTC. This codes for CASSFRAGGHETQYF.

V is TRBV5-1 and J is TRBJ1-2; D perhaps matches TRBD1 (5 bases). The CDR3 spans 14 residues. CDR1 and CDR2 from the germline V gene are SGHRS and YFSETQ. Deletions cut 3 bases from V and 7 bases from J, with 16 bases between. CDR3 in amino acids: CASSYGGERSGYTF. Written as DNA, the CDR3 is TGCGCCAGCAGCTACGGGGGAGAACGAAGTGGCTACACCTTC.

This chain joins TRBV7-2 and TRBJ2-5, with 7 bases aligning to TRBD1. Germline trimming cut 6 bases from V and 5 bases from J; bases unmatched to any gene: 6. The CDR3 extends over 13 amino acids. Germline values: CDR1 SGHTA, CDR2 FQGNSA. The CDR3, as DNA: TGTGCCAGCAGTTTTACAGGGGTTGAGACCCAGTACTTC. Protein product: CASSFTGVETQYF.

The V gene is TRBV19, the J gene TRBJ1-2, with TRBD1 identical over 12 bases. J lost 8 bases, V lost 9 bases, and 10 bases had no gene match. The CDR3 is 14 amino acids. Per germline, CDR1 LNHDA and CDR2 SQIVND (reference sequence). CDR3 nucleotide sequence: TGTGCCAGCGCCGGGACAGGGGGCGCGGGGGGCTACACCTTC. Protein sequence: CASAGTGGAGGYTF.

V is TRBV7-2 and J is TRBJ1-1; 7 bases align to TRBD1. Germline CDR1 reads SGHTA; CDR2 reads FQGNSA. This CDR3 has 15 residues. J was trimmed by 0 bases and V by 6 bases; bases with no gene match: 7. CDR3 DNA: TGTGCCAGCAGTATTAGGGGACAGCTGAACACTGAAGCTTTCTTT. Translation: CASSIRGQLNTEAFF.

The chain carries TRBV19 and TRBJ2-4, with D perhaps matching TRBD1 (5 bases). V lost 5 bases and J 3 bases, leaving 11 bases between the germline ends. CDR3 size: 14 residues. Germline V gives CDR1 LNHDA, CDR2 SQIVND (reference sequence). CDR3: CASSAAGNKNIQYF. In nucleotides, the CDR3 is TGTGCCAGTAGTGCAGCAGGGAACAAAAACATTCAGTACTTC.

The chain combines TRBV4-3 with TRBJ2-3; 7 bases align to TRBD1. The CDR3 loop spans 14 amino acids. J gave up 7 bases and V 0 bases, and 4 bases lay outside the gene matches. Per the germline V gene, CDR1 is LGHNA and CDR2 is YSLEER. This chain's CDR3 is CASSQEGGGNTQYF. Written as DNA, the CDR3 is TGCGCCAGCAGCCAAGAAGGGGGCGGAAATACGCAGTATTTT.

The chain joins TRBV11-2 to TRBJ2-4; D may be TRBD1 or TRBD2 (6 bases each). Germline assignment: CDR1 SGHAT and CDR2 FQNNGV. V dropped 5 bases and J dropped 0 bases, with 14 bases sitting between them. This CDR3 is 16 amino acids long. The CDR3 bases are TGTGCCAGCAGCCTTAGCGGACAGCTAGCCAAAAACATTCAGTACTTC. Translated: CASSLSGQLAKNIQYF.